The following is a T cell receptor (beta chain) sequence with its context. This sample stems from a study of T-cell memory formation after mild COVID-19. TCRdb called the 5' RACE reads again in MiXCR, with one record for every CDR3 protein. The sample has a few hundred thousand distinct CDR3 sequences; around 28% are singletons. The V end was cut by 2 bases, the J end by 3 bases, with 11 bases between. CDR1 SGHVS and CDR2 FQNEAQ come from the germline V gene. The CDR3 has 14 amino acids. The sequence came from an adult woman who had mild COVID-19 (a few samples of this study predate the infection). Cell type and time point are not known. The genes are TRBV7-8 and TRBJ2-7; D is possibly TRBD1 (5 bases). Sequenced sample: PBMCs or a T cell subset sorted from them (not recorded which). The CDR3: CASSLRQGGYEQYF. The CDR3 DNA follows: TGTGCCAGCAGCTTAAGGCAGGGTGGCTACGAGCAGTACTTC.